These 10 T cell receptor beta chains share one sample of origin, sequenced in a study of blood T cell repertoires in COVID-19. Some clones are missing from TCRdb's copy, which holds only in-frame ones; the method was immunoSEQ multiplex PCR. The sample holds fewer than 200,000 clones, approximately 85% seen once. The source material was peripheral blood. These receptors came from a woman aged 60 to 75 with acute or convalescent COVID-19.

CDR3 sequence: CASSSKTGTSGRGEQFF. CDR3 DNA sequence: TGTGCCAGCAGCTCTAAGACCGGGACTAGCGGGAGGGGGGAGCAGTTCTTC. This chain joins TRBV5-4 and TRBJ2-1; the match to TRBD2 covers 16 bases. J gave up 10 bases and V 3 bases, and 10 bases lay outside the gene matches. The germline V gene has CDR1 SGHNT and CDR2 YYREEE (reference sequence). The CDR3 sequence is 17 residues long.

The chain recombines TRBV3-1 (or the pseudogene TRBV3-2) with TRBJ1-2; D possibly corresponds to TRBD1 (5 bases). Trimming removed 0 bases from V and 7 bases from J, with 9 bases in between. The germline V gene has CDR1 LGHDT and CDR2 YNNKEL (reference sequence). This CDR3 contains 13 residues. CDR3 coding DNA: TGTGCCAGCAGCCAAGACGGCAGGGTTGGCTACACCTTC. The encoded protein is CASSQDGRVGYTF.

This clone was seen only a few times. Here the CDR3 reads CASSPSGRAGETQYF. The DNA of the CDR3 is TGTGCCAGCAGTCCTAGCGGGAGGGCCGGAGAGACCCAGTACTTC. The V gene is TRBV2, the J gene TRBJ2-5, with TRBD2 matching 12 bases. The CDR3 runs to 15 residues. Germline V CDR1 and CDR2: SNHLY, FYNNEI. Germline trimming cut 5 bases from V and 4 bases from J; bases unmatched to any gene: 5.

The V gene is TRBV19, the J gene TRBJ1-1, with D tentatively TRBD1 (5 bases). V lost 6 bases and J lost 0, with 17 bases in between. The length of the CDR3 is 16 residues. The germline CDR1 and CDR2 sequences are LNHDA and SQIVND (reference sequence). The CDR3 nucleotides are TGTGCCAGTAGAGACCCCGGACGACAGTTGAACACTGAAGCTTTCTTT. Translation: CASRDPGRQLNTEAFF.

This chain uses TRBV6-5 with TRBJ2-3; D is unresolved. There are 14 residues in the CDR3. CDR1 and CDR2 from the germline V gene are MNHEY and SVGAGI. V was shortened by 6 bases and J by 5 bases, with 15 bases between the two germline ends. Here the CDR3 DNA reads TGTGCCAGCAGGATCACGGTGAGAGGAGATACGCAGTATTTT. It encodes CASRITVRGDTQYF.

The rearrangement uses TRBV13 and TRBJ1-1; TRBD1 agrees at 10 bases. The junction had 3 bases not matched to a gene; V was cut back by 4 bases and J by 4 bases. Germline CDR1 PRHDT, CDR2 FYEKMQ (reference sequence). The CDR3 sequence is 14 residues long. The CDR3 region is CASSYWTGGTEAFF. The CDR3 DNA sequence: TGTGCCAGCAGCTATTGGACAGGGGGCACTGAAGCTTTCTTT.

V usage is TRBV5-1 and J usage is TRBJ2-7, with a tentative D call TRBD2 (5 bases). V was pared by 2 bases and J by 6 bases, with 18 bases between. The CDR3 has 15 amino acids. Looked up from germline, CDR1 is SGHRS and CDR2 is YFSETQ. The CDR3 nucleotides are TGCGCCAGCAGCTTCGGGAATCCGGGAATTAGCGAGCAGTACTTC. This gives the protein CASSFGNPGISEQYF.

The chain joins TRBV19 to TRBJ1-5; 8 positions agree with TRBD1. This CDR3 has 14 residues. Germline values: CDR1 LNHDA, CDR2 SQIVND (reference sequence). V trimming: 6 bases; J trimming: 6 bases; junction bases outside the gene matches: 7. The CDR3 DNA reads as TGTGCCAGTAGCCAAGGGACAGGCCCTCAGCCCCAGCATTTT. It is translated as CASSQGTGPQPQHF. The whole variable domain, remainder taken from reference TRBV19 and TRBJ1-5, is DGGITQSPKYLFRKEGQNVTLSCEQNLNHDAMYWYRQDPGQGLRLIYYSQIVNDFQKGDIAEGYSVSREKKESFPLTVTSAQKNPTAFYLCASSQGTGPQPQHFGDGTRLSIL.

The chain carries TRBV10-3 and TRBJ1-5; D is perhaps TRBD1 (6 bases). Looked up from germline, CDR1 is ENHRY and CDR2 is SYGVKD. The length of the CDR3 is 15 residues. Trimming removed 3 bases from V and 2 bases from J, with 11 bases in between. The CDR3 loop reads CAISESAGGNQPQHF. CDR3 in DNA: TGTGCCATCAGTGAAAGCGCAGGGGGCAATCAGCCCCAGCATTTT.

The chain carries TRBV18 and TRBJ1-2, with D unresolved. The V gene lost 3 bases and the J gene lost 2 bases, with 13 bases spanning the gap. Germline CDR1 is KGHSH and CDR2 is LQKENI. The CDR3 runs to 15 residues. The DNA of the CDR3 is TGTGCCAGCTCACCTGGAGGGTTTCCCAACTATGGCTACACCTTC. Translated, it gives CASSPGGFPNYGYTF.